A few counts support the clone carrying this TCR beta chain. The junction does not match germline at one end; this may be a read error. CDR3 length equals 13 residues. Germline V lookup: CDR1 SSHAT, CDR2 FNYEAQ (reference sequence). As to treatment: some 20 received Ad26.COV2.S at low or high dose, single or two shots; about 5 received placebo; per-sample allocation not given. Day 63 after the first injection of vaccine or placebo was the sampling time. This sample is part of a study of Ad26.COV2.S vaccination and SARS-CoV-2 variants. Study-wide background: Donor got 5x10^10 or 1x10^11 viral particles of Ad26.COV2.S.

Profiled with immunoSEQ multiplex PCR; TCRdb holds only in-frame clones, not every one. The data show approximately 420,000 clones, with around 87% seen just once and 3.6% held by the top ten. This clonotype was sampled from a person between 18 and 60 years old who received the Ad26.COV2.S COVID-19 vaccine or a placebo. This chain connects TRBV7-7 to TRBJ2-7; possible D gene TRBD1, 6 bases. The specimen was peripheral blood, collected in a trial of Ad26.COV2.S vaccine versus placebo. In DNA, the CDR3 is TGTGCTAGCAGCTTTGGACAGCTCTACGAGCAGTACTTC. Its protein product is CASSFGQLYEQYF.